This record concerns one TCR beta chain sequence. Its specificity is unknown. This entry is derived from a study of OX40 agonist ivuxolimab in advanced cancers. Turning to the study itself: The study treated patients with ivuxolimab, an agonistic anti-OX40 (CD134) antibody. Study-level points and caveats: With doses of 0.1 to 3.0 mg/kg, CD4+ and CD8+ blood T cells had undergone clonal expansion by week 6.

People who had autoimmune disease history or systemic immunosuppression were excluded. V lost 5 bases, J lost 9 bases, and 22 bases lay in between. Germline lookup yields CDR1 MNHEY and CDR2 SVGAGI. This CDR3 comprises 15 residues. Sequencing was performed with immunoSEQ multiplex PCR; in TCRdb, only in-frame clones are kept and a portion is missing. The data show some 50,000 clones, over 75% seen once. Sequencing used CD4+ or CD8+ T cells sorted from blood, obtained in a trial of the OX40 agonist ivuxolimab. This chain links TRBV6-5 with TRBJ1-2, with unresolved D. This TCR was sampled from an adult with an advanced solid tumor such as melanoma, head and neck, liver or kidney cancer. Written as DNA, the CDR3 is TGTGCCAGCAGTCGCGGGGTTACTCATGGTGTTAGCTACACCTTC. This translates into CASSRGVTHGVSYTF.